Listed here are 32 T cell receptor beta chains from one sample, sequenced in a study of glioma-infiltrating T cells after dendritic cell vaccination. Time point denoted: after dendritic cell vaccination, including at tumor progression/relapse. Measured with immunoSEQ multiplex PCR; TCRdb has only the in-frame clones, and not every one. The sample carries more than 95,000 clones, 90% recorded once. Sample: blood, taken after dendritic cell vaccination. These receptors were obtained from a human donor with glioblastoma.

The chain combines TRBV7-6 with TRBJ2-6, with D unresolved. CDR3 length equals 17 residues. The germline V and J ends were trimmed by 3 bases and 0 bases, with 12 bases remaining between them. The V gene's germline CDR1 is SGHVS and CDR2 FNYEAQ. The DNA of the CDR3 is TGTGCCAGCAGCTTGAGTCTATCCTCCTCTGGGGCCAACGTCCTGACTTTC. The encoded protein is CASSLSLSSSGANVLTF.

V gene TRBV5-6 combines with J gene TRBJ2-5; D perhaps matches TRBD1 (5 bases). The CDR3 loop spans 14 amino acids. Germline CDR1 reads SGHDT; CDR2 reads YYEEEE. The V gene lost 3 bases and the J gene lost 1 base, with 10 bases spanning the gap. The CDR3 nucleotides read TGTGCCAGCAGCTCCAGGGTTATCCAAGAGACCCAGTACTTC. Translation: CASSSRVIQETQYF.

DNA for the CDR3: TGTGCCACTCTGAGGGGGACAGGTGGAACCGGGGAGCTGTTTTTT. Translating gives CATLRGTGGTGELFF. The chain uses TRBV25-1 and TRBJ2-2, with 8 bases that match TRBD1. V shed 10 bases and J 5 bases; nucleotides not matched to a gene: 12. This CDR3 comprises 15 residues. CDR1 MGHDK and CDR2 SYGVNS come from the germline V gene.

The CDR3 reads CASSREGETRNTIYF. CDR3 bases: TGTGCCAGTAGCCGAGAGGGGGAGACGAGAAACACCATATATTTT. The chain has TRBV19 and TRBJ1-3, with D perhaps matching TRBD1 (6 bases). Trimming cost V 6 bases and J 5 bases, with 17 bases left between them. Germline assignment: CDR1 LNHDA and CDR2 SQIVND (reference sequence). CDR3 length: 15 amino acids.

The chain carries TRBV29-1 and TRBJ1-1; the match to TRBD1 covers 8 bases. With 3 bases clipped from V and 5 bases from J, the junction kept 5 bases outside the gene matches. Looked up from germline, CDR1 is SQVTM and CDR2 is ANQGSEA. The CDR3 spans 13 residues. CDR3 protein: CSVDRGPGTEAFF. DNA of the CDR3: TGCAGCGTTGACAGGGGGCCTGGGACTGAAGCTTTCTTT.

The CDR3 spells CASSPRQASSYNEQFF. The CDR3 DNA reads TGTGCCAGCAGCCCAAGACAGGCGAGCTCCTACAATGAGCAGTTCTTC. The chain carries TRBV9 and TRBJ2-1, with TRBD1 as a possible D gene (6 bases). CDR1 is SGDLS, CDR2 YYNGEE, per germline. The length of the CDR3 is 16 residues. Trimming removed 4 bases at V and 0 bases at J, with 14 bases between. Full variable domain (missing parts from reference TRBV9 and TRBJ2-1): DSGVTQTPKHLITATGQRVTLRCSPRSGDLSVYWYQQSLDQGLQFLIQYYNGEERAKGNILERFSAQQFPDLHSELNLSSLELGDSALYFCASSPRQASSYNEQFFGPGTRLTVL.

The chain joins TRBV2 to TRBJ2-1, with unresolved D. Germline V gene data show CDR1 as SNHLY and CDR2 as FYNNEI. Trimming removed 5 bases from V and 0 bases from J, with 5 bases in between. This CDR3 has 13 residues. CDR3: CASSRVSYNEQFF. In DNA, the CDR3 is TGTGCCAGCAGTAGAGTCTCCTACAATGAGCAGTTCTTC. Full variable domain (rest looked up from reference TRBV2 and TRBJ2-1): EPEVTQTPSHQVTQMGQEVILRCVPISNHLYFYWYRQILGQKVEFLVSFYNNEISEKSEIFDDQFSVERPDGSNFTLKIRSTKLEDSAMYFCASSRVSYNEQFFGPGTRLTVL.

The chain employs TRBV7-2 and TRBJ1-3; D unclear. Trimming took 1 base from V and 5 from J, leaving 12 bases between them. This CDR3 comprises 15 residues. Germline values: CDR1 SGHTA, CDR2 FQGNSA. CDR3 sequence reads: CASSLVPGGRNTIYF. The CDR3 DNA sequence: TGTGCCAGCAGCTTAGTCCCGGGAGGGAGAAACACCATATATTTT. Full variable domain (missing parts from reference TRBV7-2 and TRBJ1-3): GAGVSQSPSNKVTEKGKDVELRCDPISGHTALYWYRQSLGQGLEFLIYFQGNSAPDKSGLPSDRFSAERTGGSVSTLTIQRTQQEDSAVYLCASSLVPGGRNTIYFGEGSWLTVV.

V is TRBV9 and J is TRBJ2-1; 9 bases map to TRBD2. The germline V gene encodes CDR1 SGDLS and CDR2 YYNGEE. J was trimmed by 3 bases and V by 0 bases; bases with no gene match: 1. This CDR3 is 15 amino acids long. For the CDR3, the DNA is TGTGCCAGCAGCGTAGGCGGGAGGGGCTACAATGAGCAGTTCTTC. Translating it yields CASSVGGRGYNEQFF.

The chain recombines TRBV20-1 with TRBJ1-1, with D perhaps TRBD1 (6 bases). Trimming cost V 6 bases and J 5 bases, with 10 bases left between them. Germline assignment: CDR1 DFQATT and CDR2 SNEGSKA (reference sequence). This CDR3 comprises 11 residues. CDR3 region: CSAPGVTEAFF. CDR3 in DNA: TGCAGTGCCCCAGGGGTAACTGAAGCTTTCTTT.

The chain recombines TRBV27 with TRBJ2-3; 7 nucleotides line up with TRBD1. With 4 bases clipped from V and 5 bases from J, the junction kept 6 bases outside the gene matches. There are 14 residues in the CDR3. Germline V gene data show CDR1 as MNHEY and CDR2 as SMNVEV (reference sequence). The CDR3 DNA follows: TGTGCCAGCAGTTCGGAGACAGGGATAGATACGCAGTATTTT. Translation: CASSSETGIDTQYF.

The chain links TRBV6-1 to TRBJ1-6, with a possible D match to TRBD1 (5 bases). The V end lost 5 bases, the J end lost 8 bases, and 10 bases lay between the germline ends. The CDR3 runs 13 residues. Germline assignment: CDR1 MNHNS and CDR2 SASEGT. The CDR3 reads CASSQGSHSPLHF. Here the CDR3 DNA reads TGTGCCAGCAGTCAGGGCAGCCATTCACCCCTCCACTTT.

This rearrangement joins TRBV11-2 to TRBJ2-3, with 8 bases fitting TRBD2. The length of the CDR3 is 15 residues. V gave up 3 bases and J gave up 1 base; unmatched junction bases: 3. CDR1 is SGHAT, CDR2 FQNNGV, per germline. This CDR3 reads CASSFSREGTDTQYF. DNA of the CDR3: TGTGCCAGCAGCTTTTCGCGGGAGGGCACAGATACGCAGTATTTT.

The rearrangement uses TRBV30 and TRBJ1-6, with a tentative D call TRBD1 (6 bases). The CDR3 covers 14 residues. CDR1 is GTSNPN and CDR2 is SVGIG in the germline V gene (reference sequence). Trimming left V 4 bases short and J 7 bases short, with 14 bases between. CDR3 coding DNA: TGTGCCTGGACCACAGGGATCGGGAATTCACCCCTCCACTTT. Translating gives CAWTTGIGNSPLHF.

This chain links TRBV7-3 with TRBJ2-7; 7 positions match TRBD1. V lost 4 bases and J lost 1; bases outside the gene matches: 1. This CDR3 is 13 amino acids long. The germline CDR1 and CDR2 sequences are SGHTA and FQGTGA. The CDR3 coding sequence is TGTGCCAGCAGCTCAGGGGGTTCCTACGAGCAGTACTTC. It yields the protein CASSSGGSYEQYF.

The chain couples TRBV5-4 to TRBJ2-4; the match to TRBD1 covers 9 bases. The germline gives CDR1 SGHNT, CDR2 YYREEE (reference sequence). Germline trimming cut 4 bases from V and 9 bases from J; bases unmatched to any gene: 11. This CDR3 region has 15 residues. CDR3: CASSQPGQGNTIQYF. In DNA form, the CDR3 reads TGTGCCAGCAGCCAACCGGGACAGGGTAATACCATTCAGTACTTC.

This chain connects TRBV7-9 to TRBJ1-1; TRBD1 matches at 8 bases. The CDR3 consists of 17 residues. Germline V gene lookup returns CDR1 SEHNR and CDR2 FQNEAQ (reference sequence). V shed 5 bases and J 0 bases; nucleotides not matched to a gene: 11. CDR3 DNA sequence: TGTGCCAGCAGCCAACCAGGGGGCAGGTTCATGAACACTGAAGCTTTCTTT. Amino acid sequence: CASSQPGGRFMNTEAFF.

In its sample, this clone was seen a few times. The chain links TRBV7-9 to TRBJ2-4, with a weak D call TRBD2 (7 bases). The CDR3 sequence is 17 residues long. Germline V CDR1 and CDR2: SEHNR, FQNEAQ (reference sequence). Between the trimmed V and J ends, which lost 5 bases and 3 bases, there was a span of 20 bases. CDR3 bases: TGTGCCAGCAGCCCCGAGTGGGGGGGCGCGGTCAAAAACATTCAGTACTTC. Protein product: CASSPEWGGAVKNIQYF.

The gene calls are TRBV6-1 and TRBJ1-3; D gene ambiguous. This CDR3 spans 15 amino acids. Germline lookup yields CDR1 MNHNS and CDR2 SASEGT. V gave up 1 base and J gave up 2 bases, with 9 bases separating them. The CDR3 loop is CASSEVGGPGNTIYF. The CDR3 DNA reads TGTGCCAGCAGTGAAGTGGGAGGCCCTGGAAACACCATATATTTT.

V and J are TRBV5-6 and TRBJ2-2; 12 bases align to TRBD2. CDR1 is SGHDT and CDR2 is YYEEEE in the germline V gene. The CDR3 has 16 amino acids. Trimming took 1 base from V and 5 from J; bases not matched to a gene: 3. As DNA, the CDR3 is TGTGCCAGCAGCTTGTTTGGGACTAGCGGGACCGGGGAGCTGTTTTTT. This codes for CASSLFGTSGTGELFF. Together with reference TRBV5-6 and TRBJ2-2, the CDR3 gives the full variable domain: DAGVTQSPTHLIKTRGQQVTLRCSPKSGHDTVSWYQQALGQGPQFIFQYYEEEERQRGNFPDRFSGHQFPNYSSELNVNALLLGDSALYLCASSLFGTSGTGELFFGEGSRLTVL.

The CDR3 DNA sequence: TGTGCCAGCAGTGGAACAGGGGGAAATAGCTACGAGCAGTACTTC. Its translation: CASSGTGGNSYEQYF. The rearrangement uses TRBV2 and TRBJ2-7; 8 nucleotides align to TRBD1. V lost 4 bases, J lost 3 bases, and 8 bases stayed unmatched. Germline-derived CDR1 and CDR2 are SNHLY and FYNNEI. The CDR3 runs 15 residues. Together with reference TRBV2 and TRBJ2-7, the CDR3 gives the full variable domain: EPEVTQTPSHQVTQMGQEVILRCVPISNHLYFYWYRQILGQKVEFLVSFYNNEISEKSEIFDDQFSVERPDGSNFTLKIRSTKLEDSAMYFCASSGTGGNSYEQYFGPGTRLTVT.

This rearrangement joins TRBV2 to TRBJ1-1; 8 nucleotides agree with TRBD1. J gave up 4 bases and V 5 bases, and 3 bases lay outside the gene matches. Germline CDR1 reads SNHLY; CDR2 reads FYNNEI. This CDR3 has 13 amino acids. CDR3 region: CASSRDRPTEAFF. CDR3 nucleotide sequence: TGTGCCAGCAGTCGGGACAGGCCCACTGAAGCTTTCTTT.

The chain uses TRBV30 and TRBJ2-2; 9 bases align to TRBD1. Germline V lookup: CDR1 GTSNPN, CDR2 SVGIG (reference sequence). The CDR3 loop spans 15 amino acids. Germline trimming cut 2 bases from V and 4 bases from J; bases unmatched to any gene: 5. The CDR3 protein is CAWSSGQGGTGELFF. In DNA, the CDR3 is TGTGCCTGGAGTTCGGGACAGGGAGGCACCGGGGAGCTGTTTTTT. The entire variable domain, with the rest obtained from reference TRBV30 and TRBJ2-2, is as follows: SQTIHQWPATLVQPVGSPLSLECTVEGTSNPNLYWYRQAAGRGLQLLFYSVGIGQISSEVPQNLSASRPQDRQFILSSKKLLLSDSGFYLCAWSSGQGGTGELFFGEGSRLTVL.

The gene calls are TRBV2 and TRBJ2-3; 10 bases line up with TRBD2. Trimming took 8 bases from V and 7 from J; bases not matched to a gene: 12. This CDR3 comprises 15 residues. Germline V gene lookup returns CDR1 SNHLY and CDR2 FYNNEI. CDR3 region: CASALETSGSNTQYF. DNA of the CDR3: TGTGCCAGCGCTCTGGAGACTAGCGGGTCAAATACGCAGTATTTT. The variable domain in full, with the rest retrieved from reference TRBV2 and TRBJ2-3, is EPEVTQTPSHQVTQMGQEVILRCVPISNHLYFYWYRQILGQKVEFLVSFYNNEISEKSEIFDDQFSVERPDGSNFTLKIRSTKLEDSAMYFCASALETSGSNTQYFGPGTRLTVL.

This chain connects TRBV9 to TRBJ2-1; TRBD2 aligns across 8 bases. V lost 2 bases to trimming and J lost 2 bases; unmatched junction nucleotides: 6. This CDR3 is built from 16 residues. CDR1 and CDR2 from the germline V gene are SGDLS and YYNGEE. The CDR3 reads CASSVTTSGAYNEQFF. CDR3 nucleotides: TGTGCCAGCAGCGTCACCACTAGCGGAGCCTACAATGAGCAGTTCTTC.

This clone was recorded only once. The rearrangement links TRBV7-9 to TRBJ2-2, with 8 bases aligning to TRBD1. Trimming cost V 7 bases and J 7 bases; bases outside gene matches: 14. The CDR3 totals 16 residues. CDR1 is SEHNR and CDR2 is FQNEAQ in the germline V gene (reference sequence). For the CDR3, the DNA is TGTGCCAGCACTCCAGGGGGCCCCGGGGTCGGCGGGGAGCTGTTTTTT. Translating it yields CASTPGGPGVGGELFF.

V gene TRBV5-1 combines with J gene TRBJ2-3; TRBD1 agrees at 9 bases. The CDR3 length is 14 residues. V trimming: 4 bases; J trimming: 7 bases; junction bases outside the gene matches: 7. Germline V gene lookup returns CDR1 SGHRS and CDR2 YFSETQ. The CDR3 here is CASSTGQGQNTQYF. The CDR3 DNA sequence: TGCGCCAGCAGCACCGGACAGGGGCAGAATACGCAGTATTTT.

The CDR3 DNA reads as TGTGCCAGCGGCGGGGACCCGCACTCTGGAAACACCATATATTTT. This codes for CASGGDPHSGNTIYF. The gene calls are TRBV2 and TRBJ1-3, with D tentatively TRBD1 (5 bases). The CDR3 consists of 15 residues. V was trimmed by 8 bases and J by 0 bases, leaving 14 bases between them. Per the germline V gene, CDR1 is SNHLY and CDR2 is FYNNEI. The full variable domain, rest sourced from reference TRBV2 and TRBJ1-3, is EPEVTQTPSHQVTQMGQEVILRCVPISNHLYFYWYRQILGQKVEFLVSFYNNEISEKSEIFDDQFSVERPDGSNFTLKIRSTKLEDSAMYFCASGGDPHSGNTIYFGEGSWLTVV.

The chain combines TRBV6-1 with TRBJ1-2; no reliable D call. V was trimmed by 7 bases and J by 5 bases, leaving 20 bases between them. Germline V lookup: CDR1 MNHNS, CDR2 SASEGT. The CDR3 contains 15 residues. This CDR3 is CASKPPRIPLYGYTF. As DNA, the CDR3 is TGTGCCAGCAAGCCCCCCAGGATTCCGCTTTATGGCTACACCTTC.

This sequence joins TRBV25-1 and TRBJ1-5; 10 bases map to TRBD1. V lost 4 bases, J lost 6 bases, and 3 bases stayed unmatched. The CDR3 consists of 14 residues. Looked up from germline, CDR1 is MGHDK and CDR2 is SYGVNS. In DNA form, the CDR3 reads TGTGCCAGCAGTGCGACAGGGGGCTTTCAGCCCCAGCATTTT. The encoded protein is CASSATGGFQPQHF.

The V gene is TRBV4-2, the J gene TRBJ2-2, with 14 bases matching TRBD2. There are 18 residues in the CDR3. Germline CDR1 reads LGHNA; CDR2 reads YNFKEQ. V was pared by 4 bases and J by 0 bases, with 4 bases of the junction left unmatched. The CDR3 spells CASSPGLAGASNTGELFF. The CDR3 DNA reads as TGTGCCAGCAGCCCGGGACTAGCGGGGGCCTCGAACACCGGGGAGCTGTTTTTT.

The chain recombines TRBV7-2 with TRBJ1-6; TRBD1 aligns across 8 bases. The V and J ends lost 4 bases and 9 bases, in that order; junction bases with no gene match: 5. This CDR3 contains 14 residues. Germline V lookup: CDR1 SGHTA, CDR2 FQGNSA. DNA for the CDR3: TGTGCCAGCAGCTCTACAGGGGGTACTTCACCCCTCCACTTT. Translating it yields CASSSTGGTSPLHF. The full variable domain, with the rest looked up from reference TRBV7-2 and TRBJ1-6, is GAGVSQSPSNKVTEKGKDVELRCDPISGHTALYWYRQSLGQGLEFLIYFQGNSAPDKSGLPSDRFSAERTGGSVSTLTIQRTQQEDSAVYLCASSSTGGTSPLHFGNGTRLTVT.